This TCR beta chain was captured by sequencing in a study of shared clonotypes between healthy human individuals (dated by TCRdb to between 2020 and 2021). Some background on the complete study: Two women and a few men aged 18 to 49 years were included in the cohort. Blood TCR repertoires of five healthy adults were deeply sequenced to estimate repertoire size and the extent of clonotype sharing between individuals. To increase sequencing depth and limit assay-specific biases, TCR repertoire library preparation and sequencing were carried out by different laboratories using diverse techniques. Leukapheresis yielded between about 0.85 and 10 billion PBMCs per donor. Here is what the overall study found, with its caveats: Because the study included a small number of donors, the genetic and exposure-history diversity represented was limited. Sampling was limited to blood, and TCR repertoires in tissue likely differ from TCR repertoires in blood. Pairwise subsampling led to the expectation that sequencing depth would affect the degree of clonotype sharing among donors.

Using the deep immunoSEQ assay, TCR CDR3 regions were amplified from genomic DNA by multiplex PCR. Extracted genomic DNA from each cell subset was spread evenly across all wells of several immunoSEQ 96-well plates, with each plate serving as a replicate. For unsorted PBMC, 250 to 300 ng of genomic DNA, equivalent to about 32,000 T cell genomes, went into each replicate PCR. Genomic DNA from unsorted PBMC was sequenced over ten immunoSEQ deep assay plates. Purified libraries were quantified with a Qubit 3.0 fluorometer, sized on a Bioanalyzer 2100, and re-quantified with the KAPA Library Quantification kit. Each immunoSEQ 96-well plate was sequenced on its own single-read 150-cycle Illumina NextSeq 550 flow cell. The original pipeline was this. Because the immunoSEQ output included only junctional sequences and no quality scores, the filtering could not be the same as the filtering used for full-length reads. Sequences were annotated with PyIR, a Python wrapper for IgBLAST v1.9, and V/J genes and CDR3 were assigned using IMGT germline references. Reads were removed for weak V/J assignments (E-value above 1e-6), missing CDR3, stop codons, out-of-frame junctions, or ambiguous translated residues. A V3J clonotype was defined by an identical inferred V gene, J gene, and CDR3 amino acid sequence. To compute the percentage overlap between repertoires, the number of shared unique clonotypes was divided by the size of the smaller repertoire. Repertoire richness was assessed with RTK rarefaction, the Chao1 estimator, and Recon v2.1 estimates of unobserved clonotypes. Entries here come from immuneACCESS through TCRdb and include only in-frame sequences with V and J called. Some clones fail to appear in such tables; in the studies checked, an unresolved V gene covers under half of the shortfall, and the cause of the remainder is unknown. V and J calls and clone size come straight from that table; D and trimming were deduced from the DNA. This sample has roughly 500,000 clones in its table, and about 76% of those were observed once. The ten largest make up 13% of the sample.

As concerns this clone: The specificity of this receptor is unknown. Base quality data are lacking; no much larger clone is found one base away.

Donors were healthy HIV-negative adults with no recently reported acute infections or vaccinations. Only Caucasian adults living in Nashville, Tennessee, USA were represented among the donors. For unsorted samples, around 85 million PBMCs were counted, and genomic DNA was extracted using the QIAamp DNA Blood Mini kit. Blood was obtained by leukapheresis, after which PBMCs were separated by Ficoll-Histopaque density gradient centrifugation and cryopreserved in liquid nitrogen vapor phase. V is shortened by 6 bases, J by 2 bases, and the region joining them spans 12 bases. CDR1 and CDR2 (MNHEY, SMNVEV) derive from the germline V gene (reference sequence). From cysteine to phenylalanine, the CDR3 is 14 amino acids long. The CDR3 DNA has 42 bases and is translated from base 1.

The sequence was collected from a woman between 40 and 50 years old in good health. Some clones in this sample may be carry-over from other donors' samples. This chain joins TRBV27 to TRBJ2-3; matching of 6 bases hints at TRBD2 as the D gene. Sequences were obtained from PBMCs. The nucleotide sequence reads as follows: TGTGCCAGCAGGGTGGGAGGTACCACAGATACGCAGTATTTT. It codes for CASRVGGTTDTQYF.